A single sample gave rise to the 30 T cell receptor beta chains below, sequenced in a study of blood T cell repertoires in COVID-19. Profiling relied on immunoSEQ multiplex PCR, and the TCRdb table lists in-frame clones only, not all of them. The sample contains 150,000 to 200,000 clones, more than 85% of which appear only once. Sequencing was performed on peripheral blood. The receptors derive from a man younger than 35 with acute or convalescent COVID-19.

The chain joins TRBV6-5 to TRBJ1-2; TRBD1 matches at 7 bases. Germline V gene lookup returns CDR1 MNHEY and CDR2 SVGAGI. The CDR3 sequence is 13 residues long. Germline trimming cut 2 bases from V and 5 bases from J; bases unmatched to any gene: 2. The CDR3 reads CASSYRQGYGYTF. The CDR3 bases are TGTGCCAGCAGTTACCGACAGGGATATGGCTACACCTTC.

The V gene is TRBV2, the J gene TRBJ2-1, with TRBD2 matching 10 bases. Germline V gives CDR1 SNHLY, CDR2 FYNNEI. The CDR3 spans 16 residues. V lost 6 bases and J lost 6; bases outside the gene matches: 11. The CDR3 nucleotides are TGTGCCAGCAGCGGACTAGCGGAGCCTGGGGGCAATGAGCAGTTCTTC. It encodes CASSGLAEPGGNEQFF.

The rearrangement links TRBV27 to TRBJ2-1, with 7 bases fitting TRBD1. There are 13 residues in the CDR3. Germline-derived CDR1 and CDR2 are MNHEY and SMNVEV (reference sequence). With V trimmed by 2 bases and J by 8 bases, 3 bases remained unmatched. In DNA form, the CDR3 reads TGTGCCAGCAGTTTAACAGGGGTAGATGAGCAGTTCTTC. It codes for CASSLTGVDEQFF.

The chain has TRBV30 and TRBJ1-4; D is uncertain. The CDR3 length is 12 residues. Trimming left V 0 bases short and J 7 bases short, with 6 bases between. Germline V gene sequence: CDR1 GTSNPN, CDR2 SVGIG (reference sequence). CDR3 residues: CAWSVRSEKLFF. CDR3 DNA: TGTGCCTGGAGTGTACGTAGTGAAAAACTGTTTTTT. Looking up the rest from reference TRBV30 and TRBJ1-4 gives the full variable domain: SQTIHQWPATLVQPVGSPLSLECTVEGTSNPNLYWYRQAAGRGLQLLFYSVGIGQISSEVPQNLSASRPQDRQFILSSKKLLLSDSGFYLCAWSVRSEKLFFGSGTQLSVL.

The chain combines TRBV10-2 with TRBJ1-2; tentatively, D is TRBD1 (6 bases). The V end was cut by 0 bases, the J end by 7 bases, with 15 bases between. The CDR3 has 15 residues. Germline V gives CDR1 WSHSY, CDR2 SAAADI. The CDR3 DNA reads TGCGCCAGCAGTGAGTCGGGGCAGGGGATTGGTGGCTACACCTTC. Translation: CASSESGQGIGGYTF.

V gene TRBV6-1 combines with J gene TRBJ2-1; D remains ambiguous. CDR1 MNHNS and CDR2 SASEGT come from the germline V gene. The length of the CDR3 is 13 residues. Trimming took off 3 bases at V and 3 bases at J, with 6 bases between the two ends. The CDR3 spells CASSDPGYNEQFF. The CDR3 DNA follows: TGTGCCAGCAGTGACCCCGGCTACAATGAGCAGTTCTTC.

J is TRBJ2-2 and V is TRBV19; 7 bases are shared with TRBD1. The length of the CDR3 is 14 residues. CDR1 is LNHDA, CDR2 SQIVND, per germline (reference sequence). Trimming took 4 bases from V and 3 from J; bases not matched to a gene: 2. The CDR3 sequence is CASSRDRYTGELFF. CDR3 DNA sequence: TGTGCCAGTAGTAGGGACAGATACACCGGGGAGCTGTTTTTT. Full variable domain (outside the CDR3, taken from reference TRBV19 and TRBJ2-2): DGGITQSPKYLFRKEGQNVTLSCEQNLNHDAMYWYRQDPGQGLRLIYYSQIVNDFQKGDIAEGYSVSREKKESFPLTVTSAQKNPTAFYLCASSRDRYTGELFFGEGSRLTVL.

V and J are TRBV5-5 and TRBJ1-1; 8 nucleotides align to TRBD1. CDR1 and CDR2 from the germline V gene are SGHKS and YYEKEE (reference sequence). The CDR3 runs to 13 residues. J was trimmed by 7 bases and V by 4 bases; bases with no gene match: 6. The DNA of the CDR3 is TGTGCCAGCAGCCTTGGGACAGGCGTTGAAGCTTTCTTT. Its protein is CASSLGTGVEAFF.

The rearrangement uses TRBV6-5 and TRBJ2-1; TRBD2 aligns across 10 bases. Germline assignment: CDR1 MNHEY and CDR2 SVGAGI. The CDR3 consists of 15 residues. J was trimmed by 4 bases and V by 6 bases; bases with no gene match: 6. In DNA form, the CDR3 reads TGTGCCAGCAGCGGACTAGCGGATATATACAATGAGCAGTTCTTC. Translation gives CASSGLADIYNEQFF.

In nucleotides, the CDR3 is TGTGCCAGCAGCTTGCAGGGGATGGCGTACGAGCAGTACTTC. This encodes CASSLQGMAYEQYF. The rearrangement joins TRBV5-4 to TRBJ2-7; D is possibly TRBD1 (6 bases). The V gene lost 1 base and the J gene lost 4 bases, with 12 bases spanning the gap. Germline V CDR1 and CDR2: SGHNT, YYREEE (reference sequence). The CDR3 is 14 amino acids.

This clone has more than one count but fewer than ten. The CDR3 DNA sequence: TGTGCCAGCTCACTACAGGGCTCCGGTGAAAAACTGTTTTTT. Encoded protein: CASSLQGSGEKLFF. V is TRBV18 and J is TRBJ1-4; possible D gene TRBD1, 6 bases. The CDR3 length is 14 residues. Germline V CDR1 and CDR2: KGHSH, LQKENI. With 4 bases removed from V and 7 bases from J, the gap between germline ends came to 13 bases.

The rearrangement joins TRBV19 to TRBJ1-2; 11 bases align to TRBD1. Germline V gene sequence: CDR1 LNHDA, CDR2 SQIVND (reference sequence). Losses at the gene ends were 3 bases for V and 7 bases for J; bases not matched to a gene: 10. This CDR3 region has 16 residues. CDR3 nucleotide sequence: TGTGCCAGTAGTATGCGGATAGGACAGGGGGCGGGTGGCTACACCTTC. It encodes CASSMRIGQGAGGYTF.

CDR3: CASSPLSGQGTDNYGYTF. The CDR3 DNA reads TGTGCCAGCTCACCGTTGTCGGGACAGGGGACAGATAACTATGGCTACACCTTC. This chain links TRBV18 with TRBJ1-2; 10 nucleotides match TRBD1. Unmatched junction bases numbered 11, after V lost 3 bases and J lost 1 base. Germline V gene data show CDR1 as KGHSH and CDR2 as LQKENI. The CDR3 spans 18 residues. Combining the CDR3 with reference TRBV18 and TRBJ1-2 gives the whole variable domain NAGVMQNPRHLVRRRGQEARLRCSPMKGHSHVYWYRQLPEEGLKFMVYLQKENIIDESGMPKERFSAEFPKEGPSILRIQQVVRGDSAAYFCASSPLSGQGTDNYGYTFGSGTRLTVV.

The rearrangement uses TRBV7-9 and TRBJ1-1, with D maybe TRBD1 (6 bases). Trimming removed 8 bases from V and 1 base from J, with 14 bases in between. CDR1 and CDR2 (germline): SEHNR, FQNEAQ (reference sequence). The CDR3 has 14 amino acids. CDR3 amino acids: CASGYSQGNTEAFF. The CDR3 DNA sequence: TGTGCCAGCGGATATTCACAGGGGAACACTGAAGCTTTCTTT.

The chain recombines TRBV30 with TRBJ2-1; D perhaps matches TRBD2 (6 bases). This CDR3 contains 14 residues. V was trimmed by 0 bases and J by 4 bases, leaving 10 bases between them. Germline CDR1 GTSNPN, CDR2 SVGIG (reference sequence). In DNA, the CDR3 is TGTGCCTGGAGTGTTGGGGGGATGTACAATGAGCAGTTCTTC. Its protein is CAWSVGGMYNEQFF.

This CDR3 reads CASSRAGGEQYF. The CDR3 nucleotides are TGTGCCAGCAGTCGGGCCGGGGGCGAGCAGTACTTC. The chain links TRBV12-3 or TRBV12-4 to TRBJ2-7; D may be TRBD2 (6 bases). The CDR3 runs to 12 residues. Trimming pared 5 bases from V and 6 bases from J, leaving 11 bases between.

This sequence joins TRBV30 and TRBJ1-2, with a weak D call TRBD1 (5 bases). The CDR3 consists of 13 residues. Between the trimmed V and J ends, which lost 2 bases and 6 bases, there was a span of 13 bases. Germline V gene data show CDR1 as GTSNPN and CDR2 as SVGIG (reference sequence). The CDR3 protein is CAWSFGREDGYTF. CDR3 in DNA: TGTGCCTGGAGTTTTGGCAGGGAGGATGGCTACACCTTC.

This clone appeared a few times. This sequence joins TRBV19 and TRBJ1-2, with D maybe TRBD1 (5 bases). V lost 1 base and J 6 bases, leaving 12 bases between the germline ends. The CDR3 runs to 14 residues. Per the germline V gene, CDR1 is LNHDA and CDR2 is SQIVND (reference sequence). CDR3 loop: CASSIGAGHNGYTF. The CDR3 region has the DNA TGTGCCAGTAGTATAGGCGCCGGACATAATGGCTACACCTTC.

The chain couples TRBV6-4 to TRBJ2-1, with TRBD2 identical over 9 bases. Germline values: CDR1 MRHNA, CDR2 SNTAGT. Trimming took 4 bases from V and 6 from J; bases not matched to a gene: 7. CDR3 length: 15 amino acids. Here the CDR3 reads CASSAASGVSNEQFF. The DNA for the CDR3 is TGTGCCAGCAGTGCGGCTAGCGGGGTGTCCAATGAGCAGTTCTTC.

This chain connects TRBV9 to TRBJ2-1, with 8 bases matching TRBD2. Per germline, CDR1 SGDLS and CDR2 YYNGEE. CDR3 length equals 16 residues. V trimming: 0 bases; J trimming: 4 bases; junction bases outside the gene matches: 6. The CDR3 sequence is CASSVDGSGVYNEQFF. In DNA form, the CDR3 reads TGTGCCAGCAGCGTAGACGGTAGCGGGGTTTACAATGAGCAGTTCTTC.

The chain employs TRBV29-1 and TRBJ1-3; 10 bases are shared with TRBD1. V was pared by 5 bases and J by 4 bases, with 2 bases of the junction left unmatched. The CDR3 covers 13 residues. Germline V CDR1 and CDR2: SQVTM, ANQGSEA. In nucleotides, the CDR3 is TGCAGCGTTCGACAGGGGGCAGGAAACACCATATATTTT. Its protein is CSVRQGAGNTIYF.

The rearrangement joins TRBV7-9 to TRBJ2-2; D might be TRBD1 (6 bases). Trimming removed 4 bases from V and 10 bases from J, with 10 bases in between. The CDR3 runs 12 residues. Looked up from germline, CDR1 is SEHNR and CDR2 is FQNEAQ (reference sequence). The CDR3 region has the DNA TGTGCCAGCAGCTCAATGGGGGCGGAGCTGTTTTTT. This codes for CASSSMGAELFF.

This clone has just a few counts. For the CDR3, the DNA is TGTGCCAGCAGCTTAGTAAGCGGGGGGGCAACCAAAAACATTCAGTACTTC. It is translated as CASSLVSGGATKNIQYF. The chain is built from TRBV7-2 and TRBJ2-4, with 10 bases identical to TRBD2. The ends lost 1 base at V and 2 bases at J; junction bases unmatched: 5. This CDR3 region has 17 residues. In germline, CDR1 is SGHTA, CDR2 FQGNSA.

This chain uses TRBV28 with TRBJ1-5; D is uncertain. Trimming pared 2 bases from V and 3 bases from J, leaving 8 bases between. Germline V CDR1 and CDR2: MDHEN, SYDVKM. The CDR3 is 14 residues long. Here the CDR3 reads CASSLGSDNQPQHF. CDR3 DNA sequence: TGTGCCAGCAGTTTAGGCAGTGACAATCAGCCCCAGCATTTT. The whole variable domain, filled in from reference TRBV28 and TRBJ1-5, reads DVKVTQSSRYLVKRTGEKVFLECVQDMDHENMFWYRQDPGLGLRLIYFSYDVKMKEKGDIPEGYSVSREKKERFSLILESASTNQTSMYLCASSLGSDNQPQHFGDGTRLSIL.

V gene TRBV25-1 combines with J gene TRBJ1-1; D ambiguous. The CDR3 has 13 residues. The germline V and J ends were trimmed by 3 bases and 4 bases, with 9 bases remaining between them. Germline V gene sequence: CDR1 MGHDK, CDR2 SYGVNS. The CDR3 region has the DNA TGTGCCAGCAGTGATAGAGGGCTCACTGAAGCTTTCTTT. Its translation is CASSDRGLTEAFF.

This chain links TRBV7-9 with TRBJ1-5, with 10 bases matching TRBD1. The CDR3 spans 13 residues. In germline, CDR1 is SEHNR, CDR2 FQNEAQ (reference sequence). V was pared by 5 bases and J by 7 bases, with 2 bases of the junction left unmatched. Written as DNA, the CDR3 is TGTGCCAGCAGCCGGACAGGGGGACAGCCCCAGCATTTT. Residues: CASSRTGGQPQHF.

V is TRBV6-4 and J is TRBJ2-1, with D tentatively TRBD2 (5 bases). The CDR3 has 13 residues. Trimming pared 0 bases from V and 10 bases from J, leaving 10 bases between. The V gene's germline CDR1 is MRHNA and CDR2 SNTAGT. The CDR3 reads CASSDSSRGEQFF. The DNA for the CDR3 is TGTGCCAGCAGTGACTCTAGTCGAGGGGAGCAGTTCTTC.

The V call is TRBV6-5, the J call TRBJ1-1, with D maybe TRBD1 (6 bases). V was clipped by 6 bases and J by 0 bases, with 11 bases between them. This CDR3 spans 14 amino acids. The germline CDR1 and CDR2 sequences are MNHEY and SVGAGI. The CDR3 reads CASSADSMNTEAFF. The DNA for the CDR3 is TGTGCCAGCAGCGCGGACAGCATGAACACTGAAGCTTTCTTT.

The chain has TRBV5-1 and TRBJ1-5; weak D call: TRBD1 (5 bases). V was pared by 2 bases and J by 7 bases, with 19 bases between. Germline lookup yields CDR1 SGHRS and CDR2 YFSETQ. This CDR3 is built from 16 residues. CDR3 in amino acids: CASSLPGRNAGQPQHF. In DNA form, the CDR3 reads TGCGCCAGCAGCTTACCGGGACGAAACGCGGGGCAGCCCCAGCATTTT.

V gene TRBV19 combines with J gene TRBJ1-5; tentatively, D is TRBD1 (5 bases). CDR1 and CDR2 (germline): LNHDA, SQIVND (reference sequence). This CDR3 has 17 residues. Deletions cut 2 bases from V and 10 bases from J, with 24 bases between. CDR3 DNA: TGTGCCAGTAGTATAAGGAGCGGGGCCAGGCCGGGTCGACCCCAGCATTTT. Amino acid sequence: CASSIRSGARPGRPQHF.